The 6 T cell receptor beta chains reported below all come from one sample, sequenced in a study of blood T cell repertoires in COVID-19. The method was immunoSEQ multiplex PCR; TCRdb's version includes in-frame clones alone and lacks a portion of them. This sample has 150,000 to 200,000 clones, with around 83% found just once. The sequencing sample was made of peripheral blood. Receptor source: a man in his 70s who had recovered from COVID-19.

The chain has TRBV14 and TRBJ2-3, with 7 bases aligning to TRBD1. Germline assignment: CDR1 SGHDN and CDR2 FVKESK. V gave up 4 bases and J gave up 0 bases; unmatched junction bases: 7. The CDR3 has 16 residues. CDR3 amino acids: CASSLGQDLSTDTQYF. Written as DNA, the CDR3 is TGTGCCAGCAGCCTAGGACAGGACCTTAGCACAGATACGCAGTATTTT.

J is TRBJ2-2 and V is TRBV5-4; D remains ambiguous. This CDR3 comprises 14 residues. Trimming removed 4 bases from V and 6 bases from J, with 13 bases in between. CDR1 SGHNT and CDR2 YYREEE come from the germline V gene (reference sequence). The CDR3 is CASSLTPFAGELFF. The CDR3 coding sequence is TGTGCCAGCAGCCTAACGCCCTTCGCCGGGGAGCTGTTTTTT.

The chain recombines TRBV19 with TRBJ2-5; the match to TRBD2 covers 8 bases. CDR1 is LNHDA and CDR2 is SQIVND in the germline V gene (reference sequence). CDR3 length equals 16 residues. The V segment lost 3 bases and the J segment 4 bases; nucleotides outside the gene matches: 10. CDR3 bases: TGTGCCAGTAGTATCTTCGCGGGAGGAGTCCCAGAGACCCAGTACTTC. Its translation is CASSIFAGGVPETQYF.

This chain connects TRBV14 to TRBJ1-3; 7 nucleotides line up with TRBD1. Trimming cost V 4 bases and J 0 bases; bases outside gene matches: 6. The CDR3 is 16 amino acids. Germline CDR1 is SGHDN and CDR2 is FVKESK. CDR3 residues: CASSRDSENSGNTIYF. For the CDR3, the DNA is TGTGCCAGCAGCCGGGACAGTGAAAACTCTGGAAACACCATATATTTT.

This chain connects TRBV18 to TRBJ2-5; TRBD2 might be the D (5 bases). Trimming stripped 6 bases from V and 5 bases from J, with 16 bases between. Germline V gives CDR1 KGHSH, CDR2 LQKENI. The CDR3 is 14 residues long. The CDR3 loop reads CASSPTSGAETQYF. CDR3 sequence (DNA): TGTGCCAGCTCTCCAACTAGTGGTGCTGAGACCCAGTACTTC.

The chain couples TRBV6-1 to TRBJ1-5; 7 bases agree with TRBD1. V shed 0 bases and J 5 bases; nucleotides not matched to a gene: 10. The CDR3 has 17 residues. Germline lookup yields CDR1 MNHNS and CDR2 SASEGT. The CDR3 DNA sequence: TGTGCCAGCAGTGAAGCTAGGGAGACAGGGCGGCATCAGCCCCAGCATTTT. This gives the protein CASSEARETGRHQPQHF.